This entry concerns a single T cell receptor (beta chain). Its target is not known. The data were taken from a study of blood T cells in healthy people across ages. Using a J-beta primer mix together with a sample-barcoded 5' primer, a second PCR was run for about 7 to 12 cycles. TCRdb fed the 5' RACE reads into MiXCR, producing one record per CDR3 protein. The sample has hundreds of thousands of distinct CDR3 sequences; around 43% are singletons. The extraction recovered at least 6 micrograms of total RNA per sample. Study-wide results and limits: Underestimates were what the diversity estimates from one million T cells were considered to be. Per million T cells, TCR beta diversity dropped about linearly as age rose.

Germline V gene data show CDR1 as GTSNPN and CDR2 as SVGIG (reference sequence). The length of the CDR3 is 14 residues. Germline trimming cut 0 bases from V and 3 bases from J; bases unmatched to any gene: 3. Sequenced sample: blood. This chain links TRBV30 with TRBJ2-3, with 7 bases aligning to TRBD2. The TCR originated in a man aged 55 to 69 in good health. The CDR3 coding sequence is TGTGCCTGGAGTGTCCGGGAGGTAACAGATACGCAGTATTTT. Its translation: CAWSVREVTDTQYF.